This T cell receptor beta chain came from a study of multiple sclerosis patients with progressive multifocal leukoencephalopathy. Study findings and constraints: Less diverse TRB repertoires were suggested in most PML patients.

Specified time point: time of PML onset. JC virus DNA in cerebrospinal fluid confirmed the PML diagnosis. Natalizumab-treated patients developed PML between about 16 and 60 months into natalizumab therapy. T3 blood samples were collected at the time of PML onset. This clone occurred once. The antigen is unknown. The CDR3 covers 13 residues. Germline CDR1 reads KGHSH; CDR2 reads LQKENI. Trimming took 3 bases from V and 2 from J, leaving 5 bases between them. Sequencing used immunoSEQ multiplex PCR; TCRdb keeps in-frame clones, though not all of them. The repertoire holds 25,000 to 35,000 clones, with approximately 84% as singletons.

The TCR originated in a human donor with progressive multifocal leukoencephalopathy. The sequencing here drew on PBMCs, taken from a patient treated with natalizumab. This chain connects TRBV18 to TRBJ1-3; no firm D call. The CDR3 coding sequence is TGTGCCAGCTCACCCGGGGCTGGAAACACCATATATTTT. The encoded protein is CASSPGAGNTIYF.